The T cell receptor beta chain under discussion was sequenced for a study of cytomegalovirus exposure and HLA in healthy donors. PCR employed 60 Vbeta and 13 Jbeta primers. Repertoires were generated with immunoSEQ multiplex PCR, while TCRdb's copy carries only in-frame clones and drops some. The sample lists 77,000 or so clones, approximately 71% occurring once. The CDR3 length is 15 residues. The germline gives CDR1 MDHEN, CDR2 SYDVKM. The V end lost 6 bases, the J end lost 2 bases, and 16 bases lay between the germline ends. The clonotype comes from a woman in her forties in good health and CMV-seronegative. Sequencing was performed on PBMCs. The gene calls are TRBV28 and TRBJ2-5, with a weak D call TRBD1 (6 bases). The CDR3 DNA reads as TGTGCCAGCAGACTTGGGACAACTATTCAAGAGACCCAGTACTTC. Its translation: CASRLGTTIQETQYF.